What follows are 19 T cell receptor beta chains derived from one specimen sequenced in a study of blood T cell repertoires in COVID-19. The data were produced by immunoSEQ multiplex PCR, yet TCRdb's version contains in-frame clones alone and is incomplete. The sample contains about 140,000 clones, roughly 80% of which appear only once. The sample consisted of peripheral blood. The receptor set was obtained from a woman of 80 years or more with acute or convalescent COVID-19.

The J gene is TRBJ1-4, the V gene TRBV10-1; TRBD1 agrees at 7 bases. The CDR3 extends over 15 amino acids. V shed 3 bases, J shed 8 bases, and the junction held 9 bases outside the gene matches. Germline-derived CDR1 and CDR2 are WNHNN and SYGVQD (reference sequence). CDR3 sequence reads: CASSDGGGAGEKLFF. The CDR3 DNA reads as TGCGCCAGCAGTGACGGAGGGGGCGCAGGGGAAAAACTGTTTTTT.

DNA of the CDR3: TGTGCCAGCTCCCTCGGGACTAGCGGGAGCTCTTTCCAAGAGACCCAGTACTTC. It yields the protein CASSLGTSGSSFQETQYF. V usage is TRBV18 and J usage is TRBJ2-5; 14 nucleotides match TRBD2. This CDR3 has 18 amino acids. Unmatched junction bases numbered 10, after V lost 6 bases and J lost 1 base. The germline V gene has CDR1 KGHSH and CDR2 LQKENI.

This clone has only a few counts. The genes are TRBV9 and TRBJ1-2; D remains ambiguous. The length of the CDR3 is 14 residues. V lost 4 bases, J lost 4 bases, and 14 bases lay in between. The germline gives CDR1 SGDLS, CDR2 YYNGEE. CDR3 loop: CASSFGFTTYGYTF. The CDR3 bases are TGTGCCAGCAGCTTCGGGTTCACTACCTATGGCTACACCTTC. The variable domain in full, with the rest retrieved from reference TRBV9 and TRBJ1-2, is DSGVTQTPKHLITATGQRVTLRCSPRSGDLSVYWYQQSLDQGLQFLIQYYNGEERAKGNILERFSAQQFPDLHSELNLSSLELGDSALYFCASSFGFTTYGYTFGSGTRLTVV.

J is TRBJ1-5 and V is TRBV6-1, with no clear D. The V end was cut by 2 bases, the J end by 4 bases, with 6 bases between. The CDR3 spans 13 residues. CDR1 MNHNS and CDR2 SASEGT come from the germline V gene. The CDR3 sequence is CASSEQLNQPQHF. The CDR3 DNA sequence: TGTGCCAGCAGTGAACAGTTAAATCAGCCCCAGCATTTT.

The chain employs TRBV5-3 and TRBJ2-7, with 12 bases fitting TRBD2. TRBV5-3 is noted as an ORF with a role that remains uncertain. There are 16 residues in the CDR3. V trimming: 6 bases; J trimming: 2 bases; junction bases outside the gene matches: 9. The CDR3 DNA reads as TGTGCCAGAACCCGTAAGTCTAGCGGGGGGGCCTACGAGCAGTACTTC. Translated, it gives CARTRKSSGGAYEQYF.

The chain employs TRBV3-1 (or the pseudogene TRBV3-2) and TRBJ2-1; 8 bases are a match to TRBD1. The CDR3 contains 16 residues. After removal of 3 bases from V and 3 bases from J, the junction contained 7 bases not matched to a gene. The V gene's germline CDR1 is LGHDT and CDR2 YNNKEL (reference sequence). As DNA, the CDR3 is TGTGCCAGCAGCCAGACGACAGGGGTAAACTACAATGAGCAGTTCTTC. Translating it yields CASSQTTGVNYNEQFF.

V and J are TRBV5-1 and TRBJ2-1, with TRBD2 identical over 10 bases. The length of the CDR3 is 14 residues. Germline CDR1 is SGHRS and CDR2 is YFSETQ. Trimming removed 7 bases from V and 4 bases from J; junction bases left unmatched: 5. Here the CDR3 DNA reads TGCGCCAGCGGTACTAGCGGGGCTTACAATGAGCAGTTCTTC. This translates into CASGTSGAYNEQFF.

This clone was picked up a small number of times. V gene TRBV10-2 combines with J gene TRBJ1-6; TRBD1 aligns across 7 bases. The V and J ends lost 2 bases and 6 bases, in that order; junction bases with no gene match: 7. CDR1 and CDR2 (germline): WSHSY, SAAADI. This CDR3 has 16 residues. For the CDR3, the DNA is TGCGCCAGCAGTGAGACCCCGGGACAGAGTAATTCACCCCTCCACTTT. It specifies CASSETPGQSNSPLHF.

This clone has more than one count but fewer than ten. This chain links TRBV10-3 with TRBJ2-1; weak D call: TRBD1 (5 bases). Deletions cut 3 bases from V and 11 bases from J, with 11 bases between. The CDR3 totals 12 residues. Looked up from germline, CDR1 is ENHRY and CDR2 is SYGVKD. CDR3 protein: CAISDLGVQQFF. The CDR3 bases are TGTGCCATCAGTGACCTAGGGGTGCAGCAGTTCTTC.

The V call is TRBV11-2, the J call TRBJ2-7; D call uncertain. The CDR3 covers 14 residues. Trimming shortened V by 4 bases and J by 1 base, and 11 bases separated the two germline ends. Germline V CDR1 and CDR2: SGHAT, FQNNGV. CDR3 coding DNA: TGTGCCAGCAGCTCCCCCCGCCTATCCTACGAGCAGTACTTC. Its protein is CASSSPRLSYEQYF.

This clone was seen a single time. V usage is TRBV7-2 and J usage is TRBJ2-7; a possible D gene is TRBD2 (5 bases). The CDR3 runs 13 residues. V was trimmed by 1 base and J by 7 bases, leaving 11 bases between them. The germline V gene encodes CDR1 SGHTA and CDR2 FQGNSA. The CDR3 protein is CASSLVPRGEQYF. The DNA for the CDR3 is TGTGCCAGCAGCTTAGTGCCTCGGGGTGAGCAGTACTTC.

The CDR3 loop reads CAMGIVSGSSTDTQYF. The DNA of the CDR3 is TGTGCCATGGGTATCGTTTCGGGATCAAGCACAGATACGCAGTATTTT. The chain carries TRBV10-3 and TRBJ2-3; D possibly corresponds to TRBD2 (5 bases). The CDR3 has 16 amino acids. V was shortened by 9 bases and J by 0 bases, with 19 bases between the two germline ends. Germline V lookup: CDR1 ENHRY, CDR2 SYGVKD.

CDR3 nucleotide sequence: TGCGCCAGCAGTTCTACCGGGACTGGATCCTACGAGCAGTACTTC. It is translated as CASSSTGTGSYEQYF. V is TRBV10-2 and J is TRBJ2-7, with D perhaps TRBD2 (6 bases). The CDR3 has 15 residues. Germline CDR1 reads WSHSY; CDR2 reads SAAADI. The V gene lost 5 bases and the J gene lost 1 base, with 15 bases spanning the gap.

About this clone: The junction does not match germline at one end; this may be a read error. The rearrangement links TRBV19 to TRBJ1-5; 9 nucleotides match TRBD1. CDR1 LNHDA and CDR2 SQIVND come from the germline V gene (reference sequence). The CDR3 consists of 15 residues. The CDR3 sequence is CASRIAGTGNQPQHF. DNA for the CDR3: TGTGCCAGTAGGATAGCCGGGACAGGGAATCAGCCCCAGCATTTT.

The chain employs TRBV18 and TRBJ2-1; D ambiguous. The ends were cut back, 2 bases at V and 2 bases at J, with 13 bases in the middle. Germline V gene sequence: CDR1 KGHSH, CDR2 LQKENI. This CDR3 region has 16 residues. CDR3 DNA: TGTGCCAGCTCACCATCCCGTCAGGTGCCCTACAATGAGCAGTTCTTC. Its translation: CASSPSRQVPYNEQFF.

V is TRBV28 and J is TRBJ2-7, with 10 bases aligning to TRBD1. Looked up from germline, CDR1 is MDHEN and CDR2 is SYDVKM. V was pared by 4 bases and J by 2 bases, with 2 bases of the junction left unmatched. The CDR3 runs to 14 residues. This chain's CDR3 is CASSSGTGAYEQYF. In DNA form, the CDR3 reads TGTGCCAGCAGTTCCGGGACAGGGGCCTACGAGCAGTACTTC.

The chain employs TRBV7-9 and TRBJ2-1; 7 bases agree with TRBD1. The V gene end was trimmed by 4 bases and the J gene end by 0 bases; junction bases not matched to a gene: 6. The CDR3 loop spans 16 amino acids. Per the germline V gene, CDR1 is SEHNR and CDR2 is FQNEAQ (reference sequence). The DNA for the CDR3 is TGTGCCAGCAGCTCCAACAGGGGTACCTCCTACAATGAGCAGTTCTTC. Translating it yields CASSSNRGTSYNEQFF.

The CDR3 nucleotides are TGCGCCAGCAGCTTCCTCGGAGAAGGAACCTACGAGCAGTACTTC. It translates to CASSFLGEGTYEQYF. The rearrangement uses TRBV5-1 and TRBJ2-7; unclear D gene. The CDR3 extends over 15 amino acids. Germline loops: CDR1 SGHRS, CDR2 YFSETQ. The germline V and J ends were trimmed by 2 bases and 2 bases, with 14 bases remaining between them.

This rearrangement joins TRBV30 to TRBJ2-2; TRBD2 matches at 12 bases. The junction had 2 bases not matched to a gene; V was cut back by 3 bases and J by 0 bases. CDR1 is GTSNPN and CDR2 is SVGIG in the germline V gene (reference sequence). The CDR3 runs to 16 residues. The CDR3 nucleotides read TGTGCCTGGAGACTAGCGGGGGGACCGAACACCGGGGAGCTGTTTTTT. Protein: CAWRLAGGPNTGELFF.